These T cell receptor beta chains were read from a single sample in a study of OX40 agonist ivuxolimab in advanced cancers. Sequencing used immunoSEQ multiplex PCR; TCRdb keeps in-frame clones, though not all of them. The data hold roughly 49,000 clones, with about four fifths observed a single time. The sample consisted of CD4+ or CD8+ T cells sorted from blood, taken in a trial of the OX40 agonist ivuxolimab. These receptors were collected from an adult with an advanced solid tumor such as melanoma, head and neck, liver or kidney cancer. CDR3s include the opening cysteine and the closing phenylalanine or tryptophan. A D gene is named only where the DNA matches it firmly. Expanded clones get a size class; other rows say once, few or many, or leave the size out.

clone_size	j_call	v_call	d_call	cdr3_nt	cdr3_aa
NA	TRBJ1-1	TRBV6-6	TRBD1	TGTGCCAGCAGGAGGGACAGGGTTGTAGCTGAAGCTTTCTTT	CASRRDRVVAEAFF
NA	TRBJ1-5	TRBV2	NA	TGTGCCAGCAAAGTAGATAGCAATCAGCCCCAGCATTTT	CASKVDSNQPQHF
few	TRBJ2-7	TRBV20-1	TRBD2	TGCAGTGCGAGGGAGGGCTTTTGGGAGTACTTC	CSAREGFWEYF
NA	TRBJ2-5	TRBV11-2	TRBD2	TGTGCCAGCAGCTTAGGACTAGCGGGGGGGCAAGAGACCCAGTACTTC	CASSLGLAGGQETQYF
NA	TRBJ2-5	TRBV5-1	TRBD2	TGCGCCAGCAGCTTACACCCGGGACTAGAAACGGAGACCCAGTACTTC	CASSLHPGLETETQYF
few	TRBJ1-6	TRBV19	TRBD1	TGTGCCAGTAGTATACGGCAGGGTTGGGGGACAGGAACGTCACCCCTCCACTTT	CASSIRQGWGTGTSPLHF
NA	TRBJ2-5	TRBV5-6	TRBD2	TGTGCCAGCAGCAGTAGCGGGTACCAAGAGACCCAGTACTTC	CASSSSGYQETQYF
NA	TRBJ2-5	TRBV5-6	TRBD1	TGTGCCAGCAGCTTGCAGGGGGACCAAGAGACCCAGTACTTC	CASSLQGDQETQYF
NA	TRBJ2-5	TRBV6-1	TRBD2	TGTGCCAGCAGTGATGGGACTAGGGGGTCCCAAGAGACCCAGTACTTC	CASSDGTRGSQETQYF
NA	TRBJ2-3	TRBV2	TRBD2	TGTGCCAGCAGTGGGAGGGGAGGGACAGATACGCAGTATTTT	CASSGRGGTDTQYF
NA	TRBJ2-5	TRBV19	NA	TGTGCCAGTAGAACCGGGACTGTTCAAGAGACCCAGTACTTC	CASRTGTVQETQYF
NA	TRBJ2-7	TRBV11-1	TRBD1	TGTGCCAGCAGCTTTCAAGGACAGGGGGGCGAGCAGTACTTC	CASSFQGQGGEQYF
NA	TRBJ2-3	TRBV15	NA	TGTGCCACCAGCCAGGGGTCTAGGACAGATACGCAGTATTTT	CATSQGSRTDTQYF
NA	TRBJ1-2	TRBV7-8	TRBD1	TGTGCCAGCAGCTTAAGCCAGGGGGCCTATGGCTACACCTTC	CASSLSQGAYGYTF
NA	TRBJ1-1	TRBV27	TRBD1	TGTGCCACCAGGATGTACAGGGAGGGGGCGGCTTTCTTT	CATRMYREGAAFF
medium-sized	TRBJ1-6	TRBV7-8	TRBD1	TGTGCCAGCAGCCAACGGACAGGCCTCTATAATTCACCCCTCCACTTT	CASSQRTGLYNSPLHF
once	TRBJ1-2	TRBV9	TRBD1	TGTGCCAGCAGCGACCCCACAGGGGGCCCCAACTATGGCTACACCTTC	CASSDPTGGPNYGYTF
NA	TRBJ2-3	TRBV9	NA	TGTGCCAGCAGCGTAGTAGGAGGGGGTTTCACAGATACGCAGTATTTT	CASSVVGGGFTDTQYF
once	TRBJ2-7	TRBV4-1	NA	TGCGCCAGCAGCCAAGAGCCTCCCCGTGCAAGCTTCTACGAGCAGTACTTC	CASSQEPPRASFYEQYF
NA	TRBJ1-2	TRBV6-4	NA	TGTGCCAGCAGCTCCGCCTCAGGGAATGTGCCCTATGGCTACACCTTC	CASSSASGNVPYGYTF
once	TRBJ1-1	TRBV6-5	NA	TGTGCCAGCAGTTACTCGACTAGCAACACTGAAGCTTTCTTT	CASSYSTSNTEAFF
NA	TRBJ1-6	TRBV28	NA	TGTGCCAGCAGCAGCAGCACCTATAATTCACCCCTCCACTTT	CASSSSTYNSPLHF
NA	TRBJ1-1	TRBV19	NA	TGTGCCAGTAGTATAGATGGTTGGGGCAGAGGCCGGAACACTGAAGCTTTCTTT	CASSIDGWGRGRNTEAFF
NA	TRBJ2-7	TRBV7-9	NA	TGTGCCAGCAGGGGGTACAGCTACGAGCAGTACTTC	CASRGYSYEQYF
NA	TRBJ2-2	TRBV7-9	NA	TGTGCCAGCAGCTTAGACGTCTGGGGGGACACCGGGGAGCTGTTTTTT	CASSLDVWGDTGELFF
NA	TRBJ2-3	TRBV7-3	TRBD2	TGTGCCAGCAGCTTGAGCGGGGGGGCCTCAGATACGCAGTATTTT	CASSLSGGASDTQYF
NA	TRBJ2-7	TRBV4-2	TRBD2	TGTGCCAGCAGCCAAGAAGTCCCGCTAGCGGGGGACCCTTCCTACGAGCAGTACTTC	CASSQEVPLAGDPSYEQYF
NA	TRBJ1-5	TRBV27	NA	TGTGCCAGCCGTGCGAGGGGAGGTGGGGGGAATAGCAATCAGCCCCAGCATTTT	CASRARGGGGNSNQPQHF
NA	TRBJ2-2	TRBV7-8	NA	TGTGCCAGCAGCCTCCGGGACACCTTCACCGGGGAGCTGTTTTTT	CASSLRDTFTGELFF
NA	TRBJ1-1	TRBV18	TRBD1	TGTGCCAGCCCCGTGGGACAGGGCGTCACTGAAGCTTTCTTT	CASPVGQGVTEAFF
NA	TRBJ1-2	TRBV5-1	TRBD1	TGCGCCAGCAGCTTGGGACAGGGACCCTATGGCTACACCTTC	CASSLGQGPYGYTF
NA	TRBJ1-2	TRBV29-1	NA	TGCAGCGTTGCCCTCATAGCTAACTATGGCTACACCTTC	CSVALIANYGYTF
NA	TRBJ2-2	TRBV10-2	TRBD1	TGCGCCAGCAGTTGGACAGGCGATGACGGGGAGCTGTTTTTT	CASSWTGDDGELFF
NA	TRBJ1-2	TRBV10-3	NA	TGTGCCGCCCAGCCCGGGACCGGAAACTATGGCTACACCTTC	CAAQPGTGNYGYTF
few	TRBJ2-2	TRBV2	NA	TGTGCCAGCAGACTGGACGGGTACACCGGGGAGCTGTTTTTT	CASRLDGYTGELFF
NA	TRBJ1-5	TRBV28	TRBD1	TGTGCCAGCAGTTGGACAGGTTGGAATCAGCCCCAGCATTTT	CASSWTGWNQPQHF
NA	TRBJ2-4	TRBV4-2	NA	TGTGCCAGCAGCCAAAATCGGCAGGGAAGAAACATTCAGTACTTC	CASSQNRQGRNIQYF
NA	TRBJ1-4	TRBV5-1	TRBD1	TGCGCCAGCAGCTTACAGGGGGCGGCTAATGAAAAACTGTTTTTT	CASSLQGAANEKLFF
few	TRBJ2-3	TRBV5-8	TRBD2	TGTGCCAGCAGCTTGGTGCCTAGCGGGGGGGATACGCAGTATTTT	CASSLVPSGGDTQYF
NA	TRBJ2-5	TRBV6-1	TRBD1	TGTGCCAGCAGTGTAGACAGGGGATGGCAAGAGACCCAGTACTTC	CASSVDRGWQETQYF
NA	TRBJ2-7	TRBV19	TRBD1	TGTGCCAGTAGTGGAGTGCTGGACAGGGGTTCCTACGAGCAGTACTTC	CASSGVLDRGSYEQYF
NA	TRBJ2-2	TRBV15	NA	TGTGCCACCAGCAGAGATTATGTAGGGCCGAACACCGGGGAGCTGTTTTTT	CATSRDYVGPNTGELFF
NA	TRBJ2-2	TRBV5-6	TRBD1	TGTGCCAGCAGGTCAGGGGGATTGAACACCGGGGAGCTGTTTTTT	CASRSGGLNTGELFF
NA	TRBJ2-7	TRBV19	TRBD1	TGTGCCAGTAGTATCCCCAAACAGGGGGCTAGGCACGAGCAGTACTTC	CASSIPKQGARHEQYF
NA	TRBJ2-7	TRBV15	NA	TGTGCCACCAGCAGAGATTTGGTCTACGAGCAGTACTTC	CATSRDLVYEQYF
NA	TRBJ2-1	TRBV7-3	TRBD2	TGTGCCAGCAGTCTGACTAGCGTTGAGGGGCAGTTCTTC	CASSLTSVEGQFF
NA	TRBJ1-1	TRBV2	NA	TGTGCCAGCAGACCCGACAAGAACACTGAAGCTTTCTTT	CASRPDKNTEAFF
NA	TRBJ2-1	TRBV7-2	TRBD1	TGTGCCAGCGGCACAGGGGGCTTTGAGCAGTTCTTC	CASGTGGFEQFF
NA	TRBJ2-5	TRBV7-9	TRBD2	TGTGCCAGCAGCTTAGCGACTAGCGGAGAGACCCAGTACTTC	CASSLATSGETQYF
NA	TRBJ1-1	TRBV6-4	NA	TGTGCCAGCAGCCGTACAGGGAACACTGAAGCTTTCTTT	CASSRTGNTEAFF
NA	TRBJ1-1	TRBV11-3	NA	TGTGCCAGCAGCTTAGTTCTACAAACTCTGAACACTGAAGCTTTCTTT	CASSLVLQTLNTEAFF
NA	TRBJ2-1	TRBV7-2	NA	TGTGCCAGCAGCTTAGGGCCTCACGAGGCAAATGAGCAGTTCTTC	CASSLGPHEANEQFF
NA	TRBJ2-5	TRBV20-1	NA	TGCAGTGCCGGGACTCAAGAGACCCAGTACTTC	CSAGTQETQYF
NA	TRBJ1-4	TRBV5-4	NA	TGTGCCAGCAGCTCACCCTCTCGGGACAAACTGTTTTTT	CASSSPSRDKLFF